These 27 T cell receptor beta chains were sequenced from one sample in a study of CD8 T cells in ankylosing spondylitis. TCRdb passed the 5' RACE reads through MiXCR, listing each CDR3 protein once. This table holds roughly 64,000 distinct CDR3 sequences, approximately 5.7% found once. The sequencing input was synovial fluid, either unsorted or a sorted T cell fraction (not recorded which). Receptors were obtained from a male donor with ankylosing spondylitis.

The rearrangement joins TRBV9 to TRBJ2-1; D gene uncertain. Looked up from germline, CDR1 is SGDLS and CDR2 is YYNGEE. Trimming pared 3 bases from V and 7 bases from J, leaving 17 bases between. This CDR3 region has 15 residues. The CDR3 nucleotides are TGTGCCAGCAGCGCGGATGTGGGCTATTCGAATGAGCAGTTCTTC. Its translation: CASSADVGYSNEQFF.

The chain has TRBV6-2 or TRBV6-3 and TRBJ1-5; the match to TRBD1 covers 8 bases. CDR1 is MNHEY, CDR2 SVGEGT, per germline. Germline trimming cut 6 bases from V and 5 bases from J; bases unmatched to any gene: 6. The CDR3 extends over 14 amino acids. Here the CDR3 DNA reads TGTGCCAGCAGGGAGACAGGGGATGATCAGCCCCAGCATTTT. Its protein product is CASRETGDDQPQHF.

Ten or more counts support this clonotype. The V and J genes are TRBV20-1 and TRBJ2-5; 7 nucleotides align to TRBD2. This CDR3 comprises 11 residues. V shed 5 bases and J 5 bases; nucleotides not matched to a gene: 2. CDR1 is DFQATT and CDR2 is SNEGSKA in the germline V gene (reference sequence). The CDR3 nucleotides are TGCAGTGCTGGACTAGTTGAGACCCAGTACTTC. It translates to CSAGLVETQYF.

This clonotype has at least ten counts. The chain employs TRBV4-2 and TRBJ2-7; no definite D call. The CDR3 has 11 residues. V was cut by 3 bases and J by 3 bases, with 3 bases left in between. Germline V gene data show CDR1 as LGHNA and CDR2 as YNFKEQ. The DNA for the CDR3 is TGTGCCAGCAGCCAGAACTACGAGCAGTACTTC. This gives the protein CASSQNYEQYF.

This clonotype was found many times. V gene TRBV7-2 combines with J gene TRBJ2-7; D call uncertain. Looked up from germline, CDR1 is SGHTA and CDR2 is FQGNSA. The CDR3 runs 13 residues. With 1 base removed from V and 3 bases from J, the gap between germline ends came to 7 bases. The CDR3 loop reads CASSLGQRYEQYF. The CDR3 nucleotides read TGTGCCAGCAGCTTAGGTCAGCGCTACGAGCAGTACTTC.

This clonotype was detected ten times or more. V and J are TRBV5-1 and TRBJ2-1; possibly TRBD2 for D (5 bases). This CDR3 comprises 15 residues. V lost 1 base, J lost 0 bases, and 8 bases lay in between. The V gene's germline CDR1 is SGHRS and CDR2 YFSETQ. This CDR3 reads CASSLSGNSYNEQFF. CDR3 DNA sequence: TGCGCCAGCAGCTTGTCGGGAAACTCCTACAATGAGCAGTTCTTC.

This clonotype came up many times. This CDR3 is CASSLGTHPDNEQFF. DNA of the CDR3: TGTGCCAGCAGCTTAGGGACCCACCCCGACAATGAGCAGTTCTTC. The rearrangement joins TRBV7-3 to TRBJ2-1; either TRBD1 or TRBD2 may supply D (5 bases each). Trimming cost V 2 bases and J 5 bases, with 13 bases left between them. The CDR3 contains 15 residues. Germline V gene lookup returns CDR1 SGHTA and CDR2 FQGTGA.

This clonotype appeared a few times. The CDR3: CASRYSLNTEAFF. In DNA form, the CDR3 reads TGTGCCAGCAGATACTCATTAAACACTGAAGCTTTCTTT. The gene calls are TRBV7-3 and TRBJ1-1, with D unclear. The germline gives CDR1 SGHTA, CDR2 FQGTGA. Trimming removed 6 bases at V and 2 bases at J, with 10 bases between. The length of the CDR3 is 13 residues.

This clonotype was found many times. The chain is built from TRBV29-1 and TRBJ1-1; TRBD1 might be the D (6 bases). This CDR3 is 12 amino acids long. CDR1 is SQVTM, CDR2 ANQGSEA, per germline. V lost 7 bases and J lost 0, with 9 bases in between. The CDR3, as DNA: TGCAGCGGACAGGCTCTGAACACTGAAGCTTTCTTT. Translating gives CSGQALNTEAFF. Using reference TRBV29-1 and TRBJ1-1 for the parts outside the CDR3, the full variable domain is SAVISQKPSRDICQRGTSLTIQCQVDSQVTMMFWYRQQPGQSLTLIATANQGSEATYESGFVIDKFPISRPNLTFSTLTVSNMSPEDSSIYLCSGQALNTEAFFGQGTRLTVV.

This clonotype was detected ten times or more. The rearrangement uses TRBV11-3 and TRBJ2-7; D ambiguous. Trimming stripped 5 bases from V and 3 bases from J, with 11 bases between. CDR1 and CDR2 from the germline V gene are SGHNT and YENEEA. The CDR3 is made up of 13 amino acids. CDR3 nucleotide sequence: TGTGCCAGCAGCCTCCGGTACAACTACGAGCAGTACTTC. It translates to CASSLRYNYEQYF.

This clonotype was recorded a few times. This chain connects TRBV6-1 to TRBJ2-7; maybe TRBD2 (6 bases). V lost 6 bases, J lost 2 bases, and 14 bases lay in between. The CDR3 sequence is 14 residues long. Germline-derived CDR1 and CDR2 are MNHNS and SASEGT. CDR3 DNA sequence: TGTGCCAGCAGGGCCGGGACTGGACCCTACGAGCAGTACTTC. The encoded protein is CASRAGTGPYEQYF.

This clonotype was recorded many times. The chain employs TRBV19 and TRBJ2-2; D call uncertain. Deletions cut 1 base from V and 5 bases from J, with 8 bases between. CDR1 and CDR2 from the germline V gene are LNHDA and SQIVND (reference sequence). This CDR3 is 14 amino acids long. DNA for the CDR3: TGTGCCAGTAGTATAGCTCGTGCTACCGGGGAGCTGTTTTTT. This sequence encodes CASSIARATGELFF.

This clonotype was seen a few times. The rearrangement joins TRBV16 to TRBJ2-4, with 8 nucleotides matching TRBD2. Germline V lookup: CDR1 KGHSY, CDR2 FQNENV. The V segment lost 4 bases and the J segment 0 bases; nucleotides outside the gene matches: 11. CDR3 size: 18 residues. Here the CDR3 reads CASSPFGGADGAKNIQYF. CDR3 bases: TGTGCCAGCAGCCCCTTCGGGGGGGCGGACGGAGCCAAAAACATTCAGTACTTC. The variable domain in full, completed from reference TRBV16 and TRBJ2-4, reads GEEVAQTPKHLVRGEGQKAKLYCAPIKGHSYVFWYQQVLKNEFKFLISFQNENVFDETGMPKERFSAKCLPNSPCSLEIQATKLEDSAVYFCASSPFGGADGAKNIQYFGAGTRLSVL.

This clonotype showed up many times. The chain joins TRBV20-1 to TRBJ2-7; D ambiguous. Deletions cut 5 bases from V and 6 bases from J, with 11 bases between. This CDR3 region has 11 residues. The V gene's germline CDR1 is DFQATT and CDR2 SNEGSKA (reference sequence). The CDR3 reads CSAGGPLEQYF. The CDR3 coding sequence is TGCAGTGCTGGCGGTCCTCTCGAGCAGTACTTC.

The J gene is TRBJ2-5, the V gene TRBV20-1; 8 bases line up with TRBD2. The V segment lost 5 bases and the J segment 1 base; nucleotides outside the gene matches: 12. CDR1 DFQATT and CDR2 SNEGSKA come from the germline V gene (reference sequence). This CDR3 is built from 16 residues. The DNA of the CDR3 is TGCAGTGCTTCCCCGCCGGGAGGGGGGCCCCAAGAGACCCAGTACTTC. It encodes CSASPPGGGPQETQYF.

The table lists this clonotype with many counts. The chain carries TRBV6-2 or TRBV6-3 and TRBJ2-1; 10 positions match TRBD2. J lost 3 bases, V lost 4 bases, and 3 bases had no gene match. The CDR3 spans 15 residues. Germline V lookup: CDR1 MNHEY, CDR2 SVGEGT. CDR3: CASSSTSGNYNEQFF. In nucleotides, the CDR3 is TGTGCCAGCAGTTCAACTAGCGGGAACTACAATGAGCAGTTCTTC.

Ten or more counts support this clonotype. V usage is TRBV12-3 or TRBV12-4 and J usage is TRBJ1-5; the D gene is possibly TRBD1 (5 bases). Trimming shortened V by 1 base and J by 7 bases, and 14 bases separated the two germline ends. The CDR3 covers 15 residues. Here the CDR3 reads CASSLDRQRGQPQHF. For the CDR3, the DNA is TGTGCCAGCAGTTTAGATCGACAGAGAGGCCAGCCCCAGCATTTT.

The table lists this clonotype with many counts. The rearrangement links TRBV5-6 to TRBJ2-7; D uncertain. Germline CDR1 SGHDT, CDR2 YYEEEE. The V and J ends lost 5 bases and 0 bases respectively, with 9 bases between them. This CDR3 contains 13 residues. CDR3 coding DNA: TGTGCCAGCAGAGACTTGAGCTCCTACGAGCAGTACTTC. This translates into CASRDLSSYEQYF.

This clonotype has only a few counts. This sequence joins TRBV6-5 and TRBJ2-1; D is ambiguous. The CDR3 contains 14 residues. V gave up 3 bases and J gave up 9 bases, with 15 bases separating them. CDR1 and CDR2 from the germline V gene are MNHEY and SVGAGI. CDR3 sequence: CASSYRLDDGEQFF. DNA of the CDR3: TGTGCCAGCAGTTATCGGCTAGACGACGGTGAGCAGTTCTTC.

In this sample, this clonotype turned up many times. The chain joins TRBV30 to TRBJ1-5, with 7 bases lining up with TRBD1. The germline V gene encodes CDR1 GTSNPN and CDR2 SVGIG (reference sequence). The J segment lost 2 bases and the V segment lost 2 bases, leaving 3 bases of the junction unmatched. The CDR3 has 14 amino acids. The CDR3 region is CAWSSQGGNQPQHF. The CDR3 DNA is TGTGCCTGGAGTAGTCAGGGGGGCAATCAGCCCCAGCATTTT.

This clonotype turned up a few times. The CDR3 DNA is TGTGCCAGCAGTCCCGACGGAAGCGGGTCCAATGAGCAGTTCTTC. Translation gives CASSPDGSGSNEQFF. V and J are TRBV28 and TRBJ2-1; tentatively, D is TRBD2 (6 bases). The CDR3 loop spans 15 amino acids. Between the trimmed V and J ends, which lost 5 bases and 6 bases, there was a span of 17 bases. Germline V gene sequence: CDR1 MDHEN, CDR2 SYDVKM.

The sample holds many counts of this clonotype. The chain carries TRBV12-3 or TRBV12-4 and TRBJ2-7, with a tentative D call TRBD1 (5 bases). Between the trimmed V and J ends, which lost 6 bases and 2 bases, there was a span of 11 bases. The CDR3 consists of 13 residues. CDR3: CASRDILTYEQYF. The CDR3 DNA sequence: TGTGCCAGCAGGGACATATTGACCTACGAGCAGTACTTC.

This clonotype was recorded a few times. The chain recombines TRBV11-2 with TRBJ2-3; possibly TRBD1 for D (5 bases). The CDR3 totals 14 residues. Germline V lookup: CDR1 SGHAT, CDR2 FQNNGV. The V gene lost 5 bases and the J gene lost 4 bases, with 13 bases spanning the gap. The DNA for the CDR3 is TGTGCCAGCAGCGTGACAGCAGTCTCAGATACGCAGTATTTT. Translated: CASSVTAVSDTQYF.

This clonotype was detected only a few times. The chain employs TRBV6-2 or TRBV6-3 and TRBJ2-4; 11 bases are a match to TRBD2. Unmatched junction bases numbered 0, after V lost 0 bases and J lost 5 bases. This CDR3 has 15 amino acids. Germline V gene sequence: CDR1 MNHEY, CDR2 SVGEGT. The CDR3 loop reads CASSYSTSGENIQYF. The CDR3, as DNA: TGTGCCAGCAGTTACTCGACTAGCGGGGAAAACATTCAGTACTTC.

This clonotype came up a few times. The chain employs TRBV11-2 and TRBJ1-5; 8 nucleotides line up with TRBD1. The J segment lost 6 bases and the V segment lost 4 bases, leaving 5 bases of the junction unmatched. The CDR3 covers 14 residues. Germline loops: CDR1 SGHAT, CDR2 FQNNGV. CDR3 sequence (DNA): TGTGCCAGCAGCTCGCAGGGGGCGCCTCAGCCCCAGCATTTT. It translates to CASSSQGAPQPQHF.

This clonotype was seen repeatedly, ten times or more. The chain has TRBV20-1 and TRBJ2-7; 7 positions match TRBD1. Germline-derived CDR1 and CDR2 are DFQATT and SNEGSKA (reference sequence). With V trimmed by 3 bases and J by 1 base, 6 bases remained unmatched. The CDR3 extends over 14 amino acids. The CDR3 nucleotides read TGCAGTGCTAGCTGGGACAGCGGTTCCTACGAGCAGTACTTC. Translated: CSASWDSGSYEQYF.

This clonotype came up many times. This chain uses TRBV29-1 with TRBJ2-7; D gene ambiguous. The CDR3 is 14 residues long. Looked up from germline, CDR1 is SQVTM and CDR2 is ANQGSEA. V lost 0 bases and J lost 3, with 12 bases in between. CDR3 residues: CSVEESGRYYEQYF. Written as DNA, the CDR3 is TGCAGCGTTGAAGAATCTGGCAGATACTACGAGCAGTACTTC.